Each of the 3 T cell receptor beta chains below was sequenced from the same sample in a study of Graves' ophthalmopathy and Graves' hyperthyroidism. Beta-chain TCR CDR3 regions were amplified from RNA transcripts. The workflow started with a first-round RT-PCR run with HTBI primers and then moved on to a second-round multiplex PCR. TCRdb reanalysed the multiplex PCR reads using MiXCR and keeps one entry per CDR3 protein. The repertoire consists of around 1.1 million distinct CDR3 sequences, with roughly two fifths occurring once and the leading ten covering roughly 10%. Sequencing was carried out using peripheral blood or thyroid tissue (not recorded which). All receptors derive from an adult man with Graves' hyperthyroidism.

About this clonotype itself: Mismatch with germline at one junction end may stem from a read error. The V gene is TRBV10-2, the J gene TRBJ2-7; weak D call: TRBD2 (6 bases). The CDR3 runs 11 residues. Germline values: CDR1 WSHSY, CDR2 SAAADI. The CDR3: CASKRGFEQYF. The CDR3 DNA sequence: TGTGCCAGCAAACGGGGGTTCGAGCAGTACTTC.

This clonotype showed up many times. The CDR3 DNA reads TGTGCCAGTAGTCGAGGCAGGATGAACACTGAAGCTTTCTTT. Encoded protein: CASSRGRMNTEAFF. This chain joins TRBV19 and TRBJ1-1, with D unresolved. Trimming removed 5 bases from V and 0 bases from J, with 10 bases in between. Germline CDR1 is LNHDA and CDR2 is SQIVND (reference sequence). The CDR3 runs 14 residues.

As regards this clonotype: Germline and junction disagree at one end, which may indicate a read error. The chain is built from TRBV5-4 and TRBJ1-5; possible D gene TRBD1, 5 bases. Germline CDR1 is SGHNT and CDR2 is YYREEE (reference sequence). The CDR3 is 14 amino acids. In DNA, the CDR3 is TGTGCCAGAAGCTCGGACCAGGGCAGCCAGCCCCAGCATTTT. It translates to CARSSDQGSQPQHF. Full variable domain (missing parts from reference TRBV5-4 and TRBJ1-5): ETGVTQSPTHLIKTRGQQVTLRCSSQSGHNTVSWYQQALGQGPQFIFQYYREEENGRGNFPPRFSGLQFPNYSSELNVNALELDDSALYLCARSSDQGSQPQHFGDGTRLSIL.